This T cell receptor beta chain was sequenced for a study of blood T cell repertoires in COVID-19. Study information: Acute and convalescent COVID-19 samples came from the United States, Italy and Spain. Sources were T cells, B-cell-depleted T cells, or PBMCs; the material itself was cDNA or gDNA.

This clone showed up just a few times. As processed by the authors: Amplification of reference gene primers provided the estimated nucleated cell counts. Here immunoSEQ multiplex PCR was the method, and the copy in TCRdb shows in-frame clones only, minus some. Clone size and V and J calls were adopted from that table, with D and trimming inferred from the DNA. Of 450,000 or so clones in the sample, roughly 91% are singletons; the top ten hold approximately 0.55%. Two negative PCRs, clearance, or symptom resolution characterized the recovered Cohort 3 donors. The CDR3 spans 14 residues. Germline CDR1 is SQVTM and CDR2 is ANQGSEA. V lost 8 bases to trimming and J lost 0 bases; unmatched junction nucleotides: 8.

This sequence joins TRBV29-1 and TRBJ1-1, with TRBD1 matching 8 bases. Sequenced sample: PBMCs or T cells enriched from blood (not recorded which). The clonotype comes from a young man who had recovered from COVID-19. The CDR3 bases are TGCAGCTACCTGGACAGGGACATGAACACTGAAGCTTTCTTT. Translation gives CSYLDRDMNTEAFF.